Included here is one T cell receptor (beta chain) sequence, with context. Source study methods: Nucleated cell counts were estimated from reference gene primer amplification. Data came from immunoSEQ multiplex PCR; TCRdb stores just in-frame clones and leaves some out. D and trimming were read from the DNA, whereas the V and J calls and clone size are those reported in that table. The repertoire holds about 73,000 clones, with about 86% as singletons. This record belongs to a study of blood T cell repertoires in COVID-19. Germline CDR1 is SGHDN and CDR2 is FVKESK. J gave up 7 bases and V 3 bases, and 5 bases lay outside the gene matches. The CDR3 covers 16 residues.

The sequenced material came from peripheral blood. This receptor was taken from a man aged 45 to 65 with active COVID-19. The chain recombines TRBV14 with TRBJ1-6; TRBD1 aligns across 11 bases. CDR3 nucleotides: TGTGCCAGCAGCCAGCGGACAGGGGGCTGGAATTCACCCCTCCACTTT. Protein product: CASSQRTGGWNSPLHF.